Listed below are T cell receptor beta chains from one sample, sequenced in a study of T cell repertoires in ileal Crohn's disease. Only in-frame clones appear in the TCRdb table, and some are missing; sequencing was by immunoSEQ multiplex PCR. The data hold thousands of clones, with roughly 85% observed a single time. Input material: ileal tissue. These receptors all come from an adult with Crohn's disease. Both conserved end residues are part of each CDR3. Each record gives: V gene, J gene, CDR3 protein.

V gene: TRBV27; J gene: TRBJ2-4; CDR3 protein: CASSRQGAKNIQYF
V gene: TRBV7-6; J gene: TRBJ2-5; CDR3 protein: CASSLHADRGQETQYF
V gene: TRBV7-2; J gene: TRBJ1-5; CDR3 protein: CASSLGRGLGQPQHF
V gene: TRBV27; J gene: TRBJ2-3; CDR3 protein: CASSFIRGSTDTQYF
V gene: TRBV7-2; J gene: TRBJ2-1; CDR3 protein: CASSPWGGTTNRRFF
V gene: TRBV27; J gene: TRBJ2-5; CDR3 protein: CASTPFSDRRGTQYF
V gene: TRBV9; J gene: TRBJ2-2; CDR3 protein: CASSPLAGALIGELFF
V gene: TRBV5-4; J gene: TRBJ2-2; CDR3 protein: CASRPRTTGELFF
V gene: TRBV4-1; J gene: TRBJ1-1; CDR3 protein: CASGREGHTEAFF
V gene: TRBV6-5; J gene: TRBJ1-1; CDR3 protein: CASSYEQNTEAFF
V gene: TRBV6-7; J gene: TRBJ1-3; CDR3 protein: CARLDREGNTIYF
V gene: TRBV7-3; J gene: TRBJ2-3; CDR3 protein: CASSLTEFGGRQDPRPQYF
V gene: TRBV2; J gene: TRBJ1-1; CDR3 protein: CASLPDKSEAFF
V gene: TRBV9; J gene: TRBJ2-3; CDR3 protein: CASSRTGTDTQYF
V gene: TRBV18; J gene: TRBJ2-1; CDR3 protein: CASSPTSGGYNEQFF
V gene: TRBV7-9; J gene: TRBJ2-3; CDR3 protein: CASSVDRGLAGASHTQYF
V gene: TRBV4-2; J gene: TRBJ1-5; CDR3 protein: CASSQDGGTGQPQHF
V gene: TRBV6-1; J gene: TRBJ1-2; CDR3 protein: CASATAPNYGYTF
V gene: TRBV5-4; J gene: TRBJ1-2; CDR3 protein: CASSHSTGGARGYTF
V gene: TRBV2; J gene: TRBJ2-7; CDR3 protein: CASNRGLAGALLYEQYF
V gene: TRBV7-3; J gene: TRBJ2-3; CDR3 protein: CASRDRVQGPSTDTQYF
V gene: TRBV6-6; J gene: TRBJ1-2; CDR3 protein: CASSYRPYRADGYTF
V gene: TRBV5-4; J gene: TRBJ2-5; CDR3 protein: CASSLEQGRETQYF
V gene: TRBV6-1; J gene: TRBJ2-6; CDR3 protein: CASKDSAQANVLTF
V gene: TRBV5-6; J gene: TRBJ1-2; CDR3 protein: CASSLGTGGFYGYTF
V gene: TRBV6-4; J gene: TRBJ2-2; CDR3 protein: CASSDSGGTDTGELFF
V gene: TRBV15; J gene: TRBJ1-2; CDR3 protein: CATSTSTGKNGYTF
V gene: TRBV29-1; J gene: TRBJ1-1; CDR3 protein: CSVERNREAFF
V gene: TRBV5-1; J gene: TRBJ1-5; CDR3 protein: CASSLGGGDQPQHF
V gene: TRBV9; J gene: TRBJ2-7; CDR3 protein: CASSVTGSSYEQYF
V gene: TRBV20-1; J gene: TRBJ1-1; CDR3 protein: CTPENTEAFF
V gene: TRBV27; J gene: TRBJ2-7; CDR3 protein: CASRGRQVGEQYF
V gene: TRBV4-2; J gene: TRBJ2-7; CDR3 protein: CASSQPPGLAGLYEQYF
V gene: TRBV5-6; J gene: TRBJ2-5; CDR3 protein: CASSLLLEQYF
V gene: TRBV6-1; J gene: TRBJ1-5; CDR3 protein: CASRYDRGDQPQHF
V gene: TRBV18; J gene: TRBJ2-3; CDR3 protein: CASSPGGLAVPDTQYF
V gene: TRBV5-1; J gene: TRBJ1-2; CDR3 protein: CASSLRAGGDYGYTF
V gene: TRBV6-1; J gene: TRBJ2-1; CDR3 protein: CASKRLKQFF
V gene: TRBV4-3; J gene: TRBJ1-5; CDR3 protein: CASSPSTGNQPQHF
V gene: TRBV6-5; J gene: TRBJ2-7; CDR3 protein: CASSSLTGSYEQYF
V gene: TRBV19; J gene: TRBJ2-1; CDR3 protein: CASSIVSGNEQFF
V gene: TRBV11-3; J gene: TRBJ2-5; CDR3 protein: CASSLGAQETQYF
V gene: TRBV9; J gene: TRBJ2-1; CDR3 protein: CASSVVGGGRNDNEQFF